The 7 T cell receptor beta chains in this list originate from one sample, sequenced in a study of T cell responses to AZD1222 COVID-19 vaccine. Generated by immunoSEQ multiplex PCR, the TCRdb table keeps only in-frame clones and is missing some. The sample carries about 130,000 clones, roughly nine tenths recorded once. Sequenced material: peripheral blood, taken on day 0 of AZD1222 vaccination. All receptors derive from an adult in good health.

CDR3 DNA: TGCAGCGTCCGGGTCCGTGGGGAAGCTAACTATGGCTACACCTTC. This translates into CSVRVRGEANYGYTF. The genes are TRBV29-1 and TRBJ1-2, with unresolved D. The CDR3 totals 15 residues. V was trimmed by 6 bases and J by 0 bases, leaving 17 bases between them. Germline lookup yields CDR1 SQVTM and CDR2 ANQGSEA.

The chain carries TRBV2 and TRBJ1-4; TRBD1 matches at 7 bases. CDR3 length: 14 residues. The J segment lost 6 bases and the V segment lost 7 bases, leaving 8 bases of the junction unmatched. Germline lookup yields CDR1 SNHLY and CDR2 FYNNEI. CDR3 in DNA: TGTGCCAGCAACCTCCAGGGGGTTGATGAAAAACTGTTTTTT. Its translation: CASNLQGVDEKLFF.

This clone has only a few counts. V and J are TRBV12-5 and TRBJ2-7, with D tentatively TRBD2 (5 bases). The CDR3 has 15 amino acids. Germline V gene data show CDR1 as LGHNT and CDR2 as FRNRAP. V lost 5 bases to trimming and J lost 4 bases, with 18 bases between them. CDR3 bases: TGTGCTAGTGGTCCCGGTCTCGGGGTGATATACGAGCAGTACTTC. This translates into CASGPGLGVIYEQYF.

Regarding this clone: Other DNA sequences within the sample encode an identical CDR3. In nucleotides, the CDR3 is TGTGCCAGTAGTAACTATGGCTACACCTTC. Translating it yields CASSNYGYTF. The J gene is TRBJ1-2, the V gene TRBV19, with D unclear. The germline gives CDR1 LNHDA, CDR2 SQIVND (reference sequence). The CDR3 has 10 amino acids. Trimming stripped 4 bases from V and 3 bases from J, with 0 bases between.

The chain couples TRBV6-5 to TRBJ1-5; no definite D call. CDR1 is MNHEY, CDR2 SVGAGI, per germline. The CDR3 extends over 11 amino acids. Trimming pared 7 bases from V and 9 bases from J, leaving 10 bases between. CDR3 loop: CASTEFGPQHF. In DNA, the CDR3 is TGTGCCAGCACCGAGTTTGGGCCCCAGCATTTT.

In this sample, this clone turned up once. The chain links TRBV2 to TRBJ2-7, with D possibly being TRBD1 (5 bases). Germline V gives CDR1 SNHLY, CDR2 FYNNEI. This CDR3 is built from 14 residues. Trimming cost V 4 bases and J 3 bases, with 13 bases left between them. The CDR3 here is CASSVQVSFYEQYF. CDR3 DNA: TGTGCCAGCAGTGTACAGGTTAGCTTCTACGAGCAGTACTTC.

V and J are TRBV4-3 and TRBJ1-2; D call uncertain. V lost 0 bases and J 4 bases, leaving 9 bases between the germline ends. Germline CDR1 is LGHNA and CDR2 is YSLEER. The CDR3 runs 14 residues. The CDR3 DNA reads TGCGCCAGCAGCCAAGACAGAGAGGGCTATGGCTACACCTTC. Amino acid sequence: CASSQDREGYGYTF.